Below, 26 T cell receptor beta chains from the same sample are listed, as sequenced in a study of radiation and T cells in renal cell carcinoma. The time point was: blood 4 weeks post-SBRT, at nephrectomy. The treatment here: 15 Gy SBRT to primary tumor, nephrectomy 4 weeks later. The method was immunoSEQ multiplex PCR; TCRdb's version includes in-frame clones alone and lacks a portion of them. There are about 43,000 clones in the sample; 82% occur only once, and 25% to 35% lies in the top ten. The specimen was blood, collected from a patient whose treatment included radiotherapy and nephrectomy. These receptors were obtained from a woman in her sixties or seventies with renal cell carcinoma.

The chain couples TRBV19 to TRBJ1-5, with D unresolved. CDR1 and CDR2 from the germline V gene are LNHDA and SQIVND (reference sequence). V was trimmed by 9 bases and J by 4 bases, leaving 10 bases between them. This CDR3 is built from 12 residues. The CDR3 region has the DNA TGTGCCAGCTCAGGCCTTAATCAGCCCCAGCATTTT. It yields the protein CASSGLNQPQHF.

The V and J genes are TRBV4-1 and TRBJ2-1; no definite D call. V was clipped by 2 bases and J by 10 bases, with 21 bases between them. The CDR3 loop spans 16 amino acids. Germline V gene lookup returns CDR1 MGHRA and CDR2 YSYEKL. CDR3 coding DNA: TGCGCCAGCAGCCAACCCCGGGCCCGTGGGTCTTGGGAGCAGTTCTTC. Translating it yields CASSQPRARGSWEQFF.

The J gene is TRBJ2-1, the V gene TRBV11-2, with 10 bases identical to TRBD1. Germline-derived CDR1 and CDR2 are SGHAT and FQNNGV. The ends lost 5 bases at V and 8 bases at J; junction bases unmatched: 6. The CDR3 is 14 residues long. The CDR3 is CASSPDRGRDEQFF. CDR3 bases: TGTGCCAGCAGCCCTGACAGGGGGCGGGATGAGCAGTTCTTC.

This chain links TRBV30 with TRBJ2-7; 8 bases line up with TRBD2. This CDR3 spans 15 amino acids. Per the germline V gene, CDR1 is GTSNPN and CDR2 is SVGIG (reference sequence). V was pared by 3 bases and J by 0 bases, with 7 bases of the junction left unmatched. CDR3 amino acids: CAWRQGLAGSYEQYF. In nucleotides, the CDR3 is TGTGCCTGGAGGCAAGGCCTAGCGGGCTCCTACGAGCAGTACTTC.

The chain employs TRBV18 and TRBJ1-5, with 9 bases aligning to TRBD1. Germline V lookup: CDR1 KGHSH, CDR2 LQKENI. This CDR3 contains 14 residues. The V segment lost 4 bases and the J segment 6 bases; nucleotides outside the gene matches: 4. CDR3 sequence (DNA): TGTGCCAGCTCACTACAGGGACAGGGTCAGCCCCAGCATTTT. It translates to CASSLQGQGQPQHF.

V gene TRBV27 combines with J gene TRBJ2-1, with 10 bases that match TRBD2. With 4 bases clipped from V and 0 bases from J, the junction kept 9 bases outside the gene matches. The germline V gene has CDR1 MNHEY and CDR2 SMNVEV (reference sequence). CDR3 length: 18 amino acids. The CDR3 is CASSSNRLAGLSYNEQFF. The CDR3 coding sequence is TGTGCCAGCAGTTCTAATCGACTAGCGGGTCTCTCCTACAATGAGCAGTTCTTC.

The rearrangement joins TRBV25-1 to TRBJ2-1; no clear D. Per germline, CDR1 MGHDK and CDR2 SYGVNS. With 11 bases removed from V and 0 bases from J, the gap between germline ends came to 11 bases. This CDR3 comprises 13 residues. The DNA for the CDR3 is TGTGCCCCCGCAAACAGCTCCTACAATGAGCAGTTCTTC. This gives the protein CAPANSSYNEQFF.

The rearrangement joins TRBV28 to TRBJ2-5; the match to TRBD2 covers 7 bases. Per the germline V gene, CDR1 is MDHEN and CDR2 is SYDVKM. CDR3 length: 14 residues. Trimming cost V 6 bases and J 0 bases; bases outside gene matches: 4. The CDR3 loop is CASRWEGHQETQYF. CDR3 bases: TGTGCCAGCAGATGGGAGGGCCACCAAGAGACCCAGTACTTC.

This clone was recorded once. The chain joins TRBV30 to TRBJ1-2; D uncertain. V lost 3 bases and J 0 bases, leaving 17 bases between the germline ends. The CDR3 consists of 16 residues. Germline V lookup: CDR1 GTSNPN, CDR2 SVGIG (reference sequence). The CDR3 DNA is TGTGCCTGGAGCCCTTATGAGACGGCCGCTAACTATGGCTACACCTTC. This sequence encodes CAWSPYETAANYGYTF. Full variable domain (remainder filled in from reference TRBV30 and TRBJ1-2): SQTIHQWPATLVQPVGSPLSLECTVEGTSNPNLYWYRQAAGRGLQLLFYSVGIGQISSEVPQNLSASRPQDRQFILSSKKLLLSDSGFYLCAWSPYETAANYGYTFGSGTRLTVV.

This sequence joins TRBV30 and TRBJ2-3, with TRBD2 identical over 11 bases. V shed 7 bases and J 6 bases; nucleotides not matched to a gene: 9. The CDR3 consists of 14 residues. Germline V gene lookup returns CDR1 GTSNPN and CDR2 SVGIG (reference sequence). The CDR3 bases are TGTGCCTCCGAGCTAGCGGGAGGAGTTGATACGCAGTATTTT. Translated: CASELAGGVDTQYF.

The chain carries TRBV30 and TRBJ1-6; 7 bases map to TRBD1. V was pared by 0 bases and J by 10 bases, with 15 bases of the junction left unmatched. The CDR3 totals 17 residues. Germline V gene sequence: CDR1 GTSNPN, CDR2 SVGIG (reference sequence). The CDR3 DNA reads as TGTGCCTGGAGTGTACACCCCCAGAACAGGGGATCATCACCCCTCCACTTT. It specifies CAWSVHPQNRGSSPLHF. Full variable domain (remainder filled in from reference TRBV30 and TRBJ1-6): SQTIHQWPATLVQPVGSPLSLECTVEGTSNPNLYWYRQAAGRGLQLLFYSVGIGQISSEVPQNLSASRPQDRQFILSSKKLLLSDSGFYLCAWSVHPQNRGSSPLHFGNGTRLTVT.

J is TRBJ2-2 and V is TRBV29-1; 8 bases fit TRBD1. Trimming cost V 7 bases and J 0 bases; bases outside gene matches: 4. Germline V gene data show CDR1 as SQVTM and CDR2 as ANQGSEA. The CDR3 extends over 14 amino acids. The CDR3 DNA is TGCAGCGCCGGACAGGGCGCGAACACCGGGGAGCTGTTTTTT. Its translation is CSAGQGANTGELFF.

The V and J genes are TRBV14 and TRBJ2-7; D is perhaps TRBD1 or TRBD2 (5 bases each). The CDR3 totals 11 residues. The V end was cut by 3 bases, the J end by 6 bases, with 6 bases between. Germline V gene sequence: CDR1 SGHDN, CDR2 FVKESK. The DNA of the CDR3 is TGTGCCAGCAGCCAGGGACCCGAGCAGTACTTC. It codes for CASSQGPEQYF.

This chain links TRBV5-6 with TRBJ2-3; 8 nucleotides match TRBD2. The ends lost 0 bases at V and 3 bases at J; junction bases unmatched: 3. This CDR3 is built from 15 residues. Germline V gene data show CDR1 as SGHDT and CDR2 as YYEEEE. The CDR3 DNA reads TGTGCCAGCAGCTTGGGCGGGAGGCCGACAGATACGCAGTATTTT. It is translated as CASSLGGRPTDTQYF.

V is TRBV12-5 and J is TRBJ2-1; 7 nucleotides align to TRBD1. The J segment lost 5 bases and the V segment lost 6 bases, leaving 4 bases of the junction unmatched. Per the germline V gene, CDR1 is LGHNT and CDR2 is FRNRAP. The CDR3 consists of 13 residues. CDR3 DNA: TGTGCTAGTGGGGGACAGATGAACAATGAGCAGTTCTTC. It translates to CASGGQMNNEQFF.

The chain has TRBV10-3 and TRBJ2-7, with a possible D match to TRBD2 (7 bases). The V end was cut by 2 bases, the J end by 3 bases, with 14 bases between. This CDR3 has 15 amino acids. The germline V gene has CDR1 ENHRY and CDR2 SYGVKD. CDR3 DNA: TGTGCCATCAGTGAGCGGGCGGGGGCCTTCTACGAGCAGTACTTC. Protein: CAISERAGAFYEQYF.

This chain links TRBV5-6 with TRBJ1-4; weak D call: TRBD1 (6 bases). Looked up from germline, CDR1 is SGHDT and CDR2 is YYEEEE. This CDR3 region has 14 residues. V lost 4 bases and J lost 3, with 10 bases in between. The CDR3 reads CASSKGVPNEKLFF. The CDR3 nucleotides read TGTGCCAGCAGCAAGGGGGTTCCTAATGAAAAACTGTTTTTT.

The chain joins TRBV5-1 to TRBJ2-5; D gene unclear. Germline lookup yields CDR1 SGHRS and CDR2 YFSETQ. This CDR3 has 14 residues. V was shortened by 1 base and J by 3 bases, with 10 bases between the two germline ends. Here the CDR3 DNA reads TGCGCCAGCAGCTTGATTCCTAGTGAAGAGACCCAGTACTTC. Translation: CASSLIPSEETQYF.

The chain employs TRBV7-2 and TRBJ2-7, with 11 bases lining up with TRBD2. Germline-derived CDR1 and CDR2 are SGHTA and FQGNSA. V was clipped by 0 bases and J by 4 bases; unmatched bases: 5. The CDR3 is made up of 16 amino acids. The CDR3 nucleotides are TGTGCCAGCAGCTTAGCTAGCGGGAGGGCCGATTACGAGCAGTACTTC. The encoded protein is CASSLASGRADYEQYF.

The chain is built from TRBV7-8 and TRBJ1-5, with TRBD1 as a possible D gene (6 bases). The CDR3 runs to 18 residues. The V end lost 5 bases, the J end lost 3 bases, and 23 bases lay between the germline ends. Germline values: CDR1 SGHVS, CDR2 FQNEAQ. CDR3 sequence reads: CASSPIQHLTGINQPQHF. CDR3 bases: TGTGCCAGCAGCCCGATCCAACACTTGACAGGCATCAATCAGCCCCAGCATTTT. The variable domain in full, completed from reference TRBV7-8 and TRBJ1-5, reads GAGVSQSPRYKVAKRGQDVALRCDPISGHVSLFWYQQALGQGPEFLTYFQNEAQLDKSGLPSDRFFAERPEGSVSTLKIQRTQQEDSAVYLCASSPIQHLTGINQPQHFGDGTRLSIL.

This clone was observed once. The genes are TRBV18 and TRBJ2-7; 8 positions agree with TRBD1. Germline loops: CDR1 KGHSH, CDR2 LQKENI. The CDR3 runs 15 residues. V lost 5 bases, J lost 2 bases, and 8 bases stayed unmatched. DNA for the CDR3: TGTGCCAGCTCAACTCGACAGGGGTTCGCCTACGAGCAGTACTTC. Translation gives CASSTRQGFAYEQYF.

V is TRBV25-1 and J is TRBJ1-3; no clear D. This CDR3 has 15 residues. V was clipped by 1 base and J by 2 bases, with 9 bases between them. CDR1 and CDR2 (germline): MGHDK, SYGVNS. CDR3 bases: TGTGCCAGCAGTGAATTTGCGAGCCCTGGAAACACCATATATTTT. It codes for CASSEFASPGNTIYF.

V gene TRBV5-1 combines with J gene TRBJ2-7; 7 bases are a match to TRBD2. V lost 5 bases to trimming and J lost 2 bases; unmatched junction nucleotides: 4. The CDR3 extends over 13 amino acids. The germline V gene encodes CDR1 SGHRS and CDR2 YFSETQ. The CDR3 here is CASRREFAYEQYF. CDR3 coding DNA: TGCGCCAGCAGGCGGGAGTTTGCCTACGAGCAGTACTTC.

This chain links TRBV5-4 with TRBJ1-1; D is perhaps TRBD1 (6 bases). The CDR3 spans 15 residues. Germline loops: CDR1 SGHNT, CDR2 YYREEE (reference sequence). Trimming left V 0 bases short and J 4 bases short, with 13 bases between. The CDR3 is CASSLGTQGFTEAFF. DNA of the CDR3: TGTGCCAGCAGCTTGGGGACACAGGGTTTCACTGAAGCTTTCTTT.

The V gene is TRBV14, the J gene TRBJ2-5; TRBD1 is a possible D gene (6 bases). CDR3 size: 15 residues. The V gene's germline CDR1 is SGHDN and CDR2 FVKESK. V lost 3 bases, J lost 5 bases, and 16 bases lay in between. CDR3 in amino acids: CASSQGATFRETQYF. In nucleotides, the CDR3 is TGTGCCAGCAGCCAGGGGGCTACTTTTAGGGAGACCCAGTACTTC. Based on the CDR3 plus reference TRBV14 and TRBJ2-5, the full variable domain is EAGVTQFPSHSVIEKGQTVTLRCDPISGHDNLYWYRRVMGKEIKFLLHFVKESKQDESGMPNNRFLAERTGGTYSTLKVQPAELEDSGVYFCASSQGATFRETQYFGPGTRLLVL.

The chain combines TRBV9 with TRBJ1-5; D call uncertain. This CDR3 contains 13 residues. Per the germline V gene, CDR1 is SGDLS and CDR2 is YYNGEE. The V end lost 0 bases, the J end lost 5 bases, and 6 bases lay between the germline ends. In nucleotides, the CDR3 is TGTGCCAGCAGCGTAGGGTGGGATCAGCCCCAGCATTTT. It codes for CASSVGWDQPQHF.